Presented here are 32 T cell receptor beta chains from one specimen sequenced in a study of shared clonotypes between healthy human individuals (dated by TCRdb to about 2020). The library was produced with the immunoSEQ multiplex PCR assay. TCRdb provides this immuneACCESS table in a form limited to in-frame rearrangements. Some clones are lacking; in checked studies, under half of them reflect an unresolved V gene, and why the rest are absent is not known. In all, the sample holds under 2,500,000 clones, and under 97% of those were seen once. Of the sample, more than 0.1% is held by the ten largest clones. The material sequenced was naive CD4+ T cells sorted from blood. Sample cell subset or site, as interpreted from the label and publication: CD45RA+ positively selected. These receptors were collected from a man aged 18-30 years in good health.

On this clone itself: The sample contains more than one DNA sequence encoding this CDR3. V usage is TRBV9 and J usage is TRBJ1-5, with unresolved D. The V and J ends lost 4 bases and 0 bases respectively, with 5 bases between them. CDR3 size: 13 residues. Germline lookup yields CDR1 SGDLS and CDR2 YYNGEE. The DNA of the CDR3 is TGTGCCAGCAGCCCCTATAGCAATCAGCCCCAGCATTTT. It is translated as CASSPYSNQPQHF.

J is TRBJ2-7 and V is TRBV6-1, with D possibly called TRBD1 or TRBD2 (5 bases each). In germline, CDR1 is MNHNS, CDR2 SASEGT. CDR3 length: 14 residues. The V and J ends lost 7 bases and 7 bases respectively, with 20 bases between them. DNA of the CDR3: TGTGCCAGCAAAACCGGGACGGAGCGAGGGGAGCAGTACTTC. Protein product: CASKTGTERGEQYF.

The chain is built from TRBV4-3 and TRBJ1-3; D gene unclear. This CDR3 has 17 residues. Trimming cost V 3 bases and J 0 bases, with 15 bases left between them. Germline CDR1 is LGHNA and CDR2 is YSLEER. CDR3 bases: TGCGCCAGCAGCCAGTCAGCCCTCATCAACTCTGGAAACACCATATATTTT. This sequence encodes CASSQSALINSGNTIYF.

On this clone: The same CDR3 arises from other DNA sequences in this sample as well. This rearrangement joins TRBV5-1 to TRBJ2-2, with TRBD1 matching 7 bases. The CDR3 extends over 15 amino acids. The germline CDR1 and CDR2 sequences are SGHRS and YFSETQ. Trimming at V came to 3 bases and at J to 0 bases, leaving 2 bases not matched to a gene. For the CDR3, the DNA is TGCGCCAGCAGCTCGGGACAGACGAACACCGGGGAGCTGTTTTTT. It is translated as CASSSGQTNTGELFF.

The genes are TRBV6-4 and TRBJ2-7, with D maybe TRBD1 (7 bases). The CDR3 spans 18 residues. V was trimmed by 5 bases and J by 2 bases, leaving 25 bases between them. Germline CDR1 is MRHNA and CDR2 is SNTAGT. Written as DNA, the CDR3 is TGTGCCAGCAGTCGCGGGACAGCCCCAAGTCCCATCACCTACGAGCAGTACTTC. This codes for CASSRGTAPSPITYEQYF.

The rearrangement joins TRBV5-1 to TRBJ2-3; 9 bases map to TRBD1. The CDR3 has 16 residues. CDR1 is SGHRS and CDR2 is YFSETQ in the germline V gene. The trim removed 1 base at V and 5 bases at J, leaving 8 bases unmatched. This CDR3 is CASSLPPGQGVDTQYF. The DNA for the CDR3 is TGCGCCAGCAGCTTGCCTCCGGGACAGGGTGTAGATACGCAGTATTTT.

As DNA, the CDR3 is TGTGCCAGCAGCTTGGGGGGAAGGACCCTCTATGGCTACACCTTC. Its translation is CASSLGGRTLYGYTF. The genes are TRBV7-2 and TRBJ1-2; perhaps TRBD1 as D (5 bases). The V gene lost 3 bases and the J gene lost 4 bases, with 15 bases spanning the gap. This CDR3 is 15 amino acids long. The germline V gene encodes CDR1 SGHTA and CDR2 FQGNSA.

This chain joins TRBV10-3 and TRBJ1-2; no clear D gene. V was shortened by 0 bases and J by 6 bases, with 5 bases between the two germline ends. CDR3 length: 12 amino acids. The germline V gene encodes CDR1 ENHRY and CDR2 SYGVKD. The CDR3 reads CAISESLHGYTF. The CDR3 DNA sequence: TGTGCCATCAGTGAGTCGCTTCATGGCTACACCTTC.

This chain joins TRBV7-9 and TRBJ2-7, with D possibly matching TRBD2 (6 bases). CDR3 length: 15 amino acids. Germline lookup yields CDR1 SEHNR and CDR2 FQNEAQ (reference sequence). Trimming took 2 bases from V and 0 from J, leaving 11 bases between them. CDR3: CASSLLAEGSYEQYF. CDR3 in DNA: TGTGCCAGCAGCTTACTGGCGGAGGGCTCCTACGAGCAGTACTTC.

This rearrangement joins TRBV18 to TRBJ2-7, with 12 bases identical to TRBD2. This CDR3 spans 15 amino acids. With 2 bases clipped from V and 3 bases from J, the junction kept 2 bases outside the gene matches. Germline lookup yields CDR1 KGHSH and CDR2 LQKENI. The CDR3 loop is CASSPGLAGFYEQYF. The CDR3 bases are TGTGCCAGCTCACCAGGACTAGCGGGGTTCTACGAGCAGTACTTC.

This sequence joins TRBV5-4 and TRBJ2-3, with unresolved D. V dropped 4 bases and J dropped 4 bases, with 7 bases sitting between them. The length of the CDR3 is 12 residues. CDR1 and CDR2 from the germline V gene are SGHNT and YYREEE (reference sequence). The CDR3 protein is CASSSMADTQYF. CDR3 in DNA: TGTGCCAGCAGCAGCATGGCAGATACGCAGTATTTT.

The chain is built from TRBV5-8 and TRBJ2-1; possible D gene TRBD2, 6 bases. Trimming stripped 2 bases from V and 1 base from J, with 10 bases between. CDR1 and CDR2 from the germline V gene are SGHTS and YDEGEE. The CDR3 consists of 15 residues. DNA for the CDR3: TGTGCCAGCAGCTTATATAGCGGATCCTACAATGAGCAGTTCTTC. It translates to CASSLYSGSYNEQFF.

CDR3 region: CASSVAVLASYNEQFF. The CDR3 DNA follows: TGTGCCAGCAGCGTAGCAGTGCTAGCTTCCTACAATGAGCAGTTCTTC. This rearrangement joins TRBV9 to TRBJ2-1; possible D gene TRBD2, 5 bases. The CDR3 totals 16 residues. The germline CDR1 and CDR2 sequences are SGDLS and YYNGEE. Trimming removed 0 bases from V and 1 base from J, with 11 bases in between. The whole variable domain, remainder taken from reference TRBV9 and TRBJ2-1, is DSGVTQTPKHLITATGQRVTLRCSPRSGDLSVYWYQQSLDQGLQFLIQYYNGEERAKGNILERFSAQQFPDLHSELNLSSLELGDSALYFCASSVAVLASYNEQFFGPGTRLTVL.

This chain links TRBV6-1 with TRBJ1-5; D is perhaps TRBD1 (5 bases). Trimming removed 7 bases at V and 4 bases at J, with 17 bases between. Germline CDR1 reads MNHNS; CDR2 reads SASEGT. There are 15 residues in the CDR3. CDR3 region: CASTLGDFNNQPQHF. CDR3 nucleotide sequence: TGTGCCAGCACTCTTGGGGACTTTAATAATCAGCCCCAGCATTTT.

This chain connects TRBV6-1 to TRBJ2-7; D may be TRBD1 (6 bases). CDR1 is MNHNS and CDR2 is SASEGT in the germline V gene. The CDR3 is made up of 13 amino acids. Trimming cost V 6 bases and J 1 base, with 10 bases left between them. The chain's CDR3 is CASRKDRSYEQYF. CDR3 DNA sequence: TGTGCCAGCAGGAAGGACAGATCCTACGAGCAGTACTTC.

The genes are TRBV19 and TRBJ1-5; TRBD1 matches 7 bases. The CDR3 runs 16 residues. Germline-derived CDR1 and CDR2 are LNHDA and SQIVND (reference sequence). The trim removed 5 bases at V and 4 bases at J, leaving 11 bases unmatched. This CDR3 reads CASSPRGGTENQPQHF. The CDR3 region has the DNA TGTGCCAGTAGTCCCCGCGGCGGGACAGAGAATCAGCCCCAGCATTTT.

V and J are TRBV5-1 and TRBJ2-7, with a possible D match to TRBD1 (6 bases). This CDR3 has 14 amino acids. Per the germline V gene, CDR1 is SGHRS and CDR2 is YFSETQ. V lost 4 bases to trimming and J lost 4 bases, with 15 bases between them. The CDR3 bases are TGCGCCAGCAGCCTCCGGATGGGGGCTTACGAGCAGTACTTC. Translating gives CASSLRMGAYEQYF.

The chain couples TRBV6-5 to TRBJ2-3, with TRBD2 matching 14 bases. Germline loops: CDR1 MNHEY, CDR2 SVGAGI. J was trimmed by 4 bases and V by 8 bases; bases with no gene match: 5. The CDR3 contains 15 residues. The CDR3 region is CASRQGLAGADTQYF. The CDR3 bases are TGTGCCAGCCGTCAGGGACTAGCGGGGGCAGATACGCAGTATTTT.

The chain is built from TRBV7-6 and TRBJ2-6; D unresolved. In germline, CDR1 is SGHVS, CDR2 FNYEAQ. V gave up 5 bases and J gave up 0 bases, with 8 bases separating them. This CDR3 has 15 residues. CDR3: CASSPQISGANVLTF. The CDR3 DNA is TGTGCCAGCAGCCCCCAGATCTCTGGGGCCAACGTCCTGACTTTC.

Concerning this clone: Other DNA variants within this sample encode the same CDR3. V gene TRBV18 combines with J gene TRBJ1-5; D remains unclear. Per germline, CDR1 KGHSH and CDR2 LQKENI. The V gene lost 2 bases and the J gene lost 4 bases, with 6 bases spanning the gap. The CDR3 sequence is 13 residues long. In DNA form, the CDR3 reads TGTGCCAGCTCACCAACGGAAAATCAGCCCCAGCATTTT. Protein product: CASSPTENQPQHF.

V and J are TRBV28 and TRBJ1-5, with D perhaps TRBD1 (5 bases). Germline CDR1 MDHEN, CDR2 SYDVKM. The ends were cut back, 6 bases at V and 6 bases at J, with 21 bases in the middle. The CDR3 covers 16 residues. The CDR3 protein is CASSSGQVSKRQPQHF. The CDR3 DNA reads as TGTGCCAGCAGCTCGGGGCAAGTTTCAAAGCGTCAGCCCCAGCATTTT.

The chain is built from TRBV19 and TRBJ2-3; no definite D call. The V gene lost 4 bases and the J gene lost 3 bases, with 14 bases spanning the gap. Germline V gene data show CDR1 as LNHDA and CDR2 as SQIVND (reference sequence). The CDR3 totals 15 residues. CDR3: CASSKGRTPTDTQYF. The CDR3, as DNA: TGTGCCAGTAGTAAGGGTAGAACACCAACAGATACGCAGTATTTT.

In its sample, this clone was seen a few times. The V call is TRBV25-1, the J call TRBJ2-7; D call uncertain. Germline CDR1 MGHDK, CDR2 SYGVNS. Trimming shortened V by 6 bases and J by 9 bases, and 15 bases separated the two germline ends. This CDR3 is built from 12 residues. CDR3 bases: TGTGCCAGCAGAGCGTCAGCAAGTGGGCAGTACTTC. Translation gives CASRASASGQYF.

The chain employs TRBV5-1 and TRBJ1-1; 7 bases are shared with TRBD1. Germline CDR1 is SGHRS and CDR2 is YFSETQ. V gave up 2 bases and J gave up 3 bases; unmatched junction bases: 7. The CDR3 is made up of 15 amino acids. CDR3 amino acids: CASSFTDREDTEAFF. Written as DNA, the CDR3 is TGCGCCAGCAGCTTCACAGACAGGGAGGACACTGAAGCTTTCTTT. The full variable domain, rest sourced from reference TRBV5-1 and TRBJ1-1, is KAGVTQTPRYLIKTRGQQVTLSCSPISGHRSVSWYQQTPGQGLQFLFEYFSETQRNKGNFPGRFSGRQFSNSRSEMNVSTLELGDSALYLCASSFTDREDTEAFFGQGTRLTVV.

V is TRBV11-2 and J is TRBJ2-7, with 7 bases lining up with TRBD2. The V gene's germline CDR1 is SGHAT and CDR2 FQNNGV. CDR3 length equals 14 residues. J was trimmed by 1 base and V by 5 bases; bases with no gene match: 5. This CDR3 is CASSPAGDSYEQYF. The DNA of the CDR3 is TGTGCCAGCAGCCCGGCGGGGGATTCCTACGAGCAGTACTTC. The whole variable domain, remainder taken from reference TRBV11-2 and TRBJ2-7, is EAGVAQSPRYKIIEKRQSVAFWCNPISGHATLYWYQQILGQGPKLLIQFQNNGVVDDSQLPKDRFSAERLKGVDSTLKIQPAKLEDSAVYLCASSPAGDSYEQYFGPGTRLTVT.

This clone occurred a few times. Other DNA sequences from this sample encode an identical CDR3 as well. V is TRBV30 and J is TRBJ2-2; D unresolved. The germline V gene encodes CDR1 GTSNPN and CDR2 SVGIG (reference sequence). Trimming took off 0 bases at V and 1 base at J, with 9 bases between the two ends. The CDR3 has 15 residues. The CDR3 DNA follows: TGTGCCTGGAGTGTCGGCAGCAGGAACACCGGGGAGCTGTTTTTT. Amino acids: CAWSVGSRNTGELFF.

This clone was detected only once. V is TRBV10-2 and J is TRBJ1-4, with D possibly TRBD1 on 6 matching bases. From germline, CDR1 is WSHSY and CDR2 SAAADI. The CDR3 is 14 amino acids. The V end was cut by 8 bases, the J end by 8 bases, with 18 bases between. The CDR3 DNA follows: TGCGCCAGCCATGGACCGGGGGGCAACGAAAAACTGTTTTTT. Its protein product is CASHGPGGNEKLFF.

The chain couples TRBV6-1 to TRBJ2-2; D not certain. The CDR3 consists of 13 residues. Germline CDR1 reads MNHNS; CDR2 reads SASEGT. V was clipped by 5 bases and J by 1 base, with 5 bases between them. The CDR3 DNA is TGTGCCAGCAGTTCCCTGAACACCGGGGAGCTGTTTTTT. Residues: CASSSLNTGELFF.

V and J are TRBV7-2 and TRBJ2-5; tentatively, D is TRBD2 (6 bases). In germline, CDR1 is SGHTA, CDR2 FQGNSA. V gave up 5 bases and J gave up 2 bases, with 12 bases separating them. This CDR3 has 14 residues. CDR3 bases: TGTGCCAGCAGCCCCGCGGGACCTCAAGAGACCCAGTACTTC. Translated: CASSPAGPQETQYF.

The CDR3 spells CASSFRGPGGTDTQYF. CDR3 nucleotide sequence: TGTGCCAGCAGCTTTCGCGGCCCCGGCGGCACAGATACGCAGTATTTT. The chain carries TRBV11-3 and TRBJ2-3, with D unclear. The V and J ends lost 3 bases and 1 base respectively, with 14 bases between them. The CDR3 runs 16 residues. Germline CDR1 SGHNT, CDR2 YENEEA.

As concerns this clone: Within the sample, other DNA sequences also encode this same CDR3. This sequence joins TRBV4-3 and TRBJ1-6, with no clear D. Germline V gives CDR1 LGHNA, CDR2 YSLEER. The CDR3 loop spans 16 amino acids. V was trimmed by 1 base and J by 0 bases, leaving 7 bases between them. CDR3 bases: TGCGCCAGCAGCCAAGTGGGGAGCTCCTATAATTCACCCCTCCACTTT. Translation: CASSQVGSSYNSPLHF.

The V and J genes are TRBV5-6 and TRBJ2-1, with no clear D. This CDR3 has 12 residues. Germline-derived CDR1 and CDR2 are SGHDT and YYEEEE. V was clipped by 2 bases and J by 8 bases, with 8 bases between them. As DNA, the CDR3 is TGTGCCAGCAGCTTTTTAACGGATGAGCAGTTCTTC. Its translation is CASSFLTDEQFF.